The rows below give T cell receptor beta chains drawn from one sample of a study of blood T cell repertoires in COVID-19. Produced via immunoSEQ multiplex PCR; TCRdb's table is partial and in-frame only. The sample yields 200,000 or so clones, 85% to 90% seen once. Material: peripheral blood. The source of these receptors is a woman aged 70-85 years with acute or convalescent COVID-19. CDR3s include the opening cysteine and the closing phenylalanine or tryptophan.

CDR3 | J | V | length
CASSPATSGTGENYGYTF | TRBJ1-2 | TRBV4-2 | 18
CASSVAGEQYF | TRBJ2-7 | TRBV2 | 11
CASSLIGGRERGETQYF | TRBJ2-5 | TRBV28 | 17
CSASQGGDTGELFF | TRBJ2-2 | TRBV20-1 | 14
CASSRGLAGGYEQYF | TRBJ2-7 | TRBV3-1/TRBV3-2 | 15
CASSLAPGQGSEAFF | TRBJ1-1 | TRBV5-5 | 15
CASSLLDSSYNEQFF | TRBJ2-1 | TRBV11-2 | 15
CASSPGKTQYF | TRBJ2-5 | TRBV6-5 | 11
CASSPSGWQNDEQFF | TRBJ2-1 | TRBV7-3 | 15
CASSGTGSGNQPQHF | TRBJ1-5 | TRBV6-5 | 15
CASSLEGWGQETQYF | TRBJ2-5 | TRBV5-1 | 15
CASSYPKETQYF | TRBJ2-5 | TRBV6-6 | 12
CASARAGVGYTF | TRBJ1-2 | TRBV2 | 12
CASSLYSNQPQHF | TRBJ1-5 | TRBV5-1 | 13
CASSLAELENIQYF | TRBJ2-4 | TRBV7-9 | 14
CASSPSAEAFF | TRBJ1-1 | TRBV6-5 | 11
CSAGGQGGDEKLFF | TRBJ1-4 | TRBV29-1 | 14
CASSRDSAGSYEQYF | TRBJ2-7 | TRBV7-8 | 15
CASSLAVGGLAEAFF | TRBJ1-1 | TRBV5-6 | 15
CASSVLTSGTDEQFF | TRBJ2-1 | TRBV9 | 15
CASSQADRPNEKLFF | TRBJ1-4 | TRBV4-2 | 15
CASSEGTDHAFF | TRBJ1-1 | TRBV10-1 | 12
CATSKDTSDSYGYTF | TRBJ1-2 | TRBV2 | 15
CASSKGDKETQYF | TRBJ2-5 | TRBV18 | 13
CASSPGQSVYNEQFF | TRBJ2-1 | TRBV7-9 | 15
CASSTVGYTF | TRBJ1-2 | TRBV3-1/TRBV3-2 | 10